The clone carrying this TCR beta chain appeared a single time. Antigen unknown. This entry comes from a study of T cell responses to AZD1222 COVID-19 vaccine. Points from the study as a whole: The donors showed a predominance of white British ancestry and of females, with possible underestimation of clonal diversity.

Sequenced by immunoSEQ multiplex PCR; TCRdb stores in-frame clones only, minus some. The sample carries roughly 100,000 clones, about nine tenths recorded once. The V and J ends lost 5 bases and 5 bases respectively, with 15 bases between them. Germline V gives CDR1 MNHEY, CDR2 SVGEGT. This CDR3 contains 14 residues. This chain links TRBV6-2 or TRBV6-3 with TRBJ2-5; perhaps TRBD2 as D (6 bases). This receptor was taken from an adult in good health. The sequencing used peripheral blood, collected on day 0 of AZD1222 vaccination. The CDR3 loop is CASSRRLVRETQYF. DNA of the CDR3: TGTGCCAGCAGTCGCCGACTAGTAAGGGAGACCCAGTACTTC.